This is a list of T cell receptor beta chains from one sample in a study of blood T cell repertoires in COVID-19. Assay used: immunoSEQ multiplex PCR; TCRdb lists only in-frame clones, some missing. The sample records under 200,000 clones, over 80% being singletons. The sample comprised PBMCs or T cells enriched from blood (not recorded which). These receptor sequences come from a woman aged 60-75 years who had recovered from COVID-19. Each CDR3 is given with its conserved first and last residue. Each record gives: CDR3 length, V gene, J gene, CDR3 protein.

>16|TRBV2|TRBJ1-6
CASSAAQGAYNSPLHF
>14|TRBV28|TRBJ1-2
CASSLSAVLYGYTF
>15|TRBV30|TRBJ2-2
CAWSPTGTITGELFF
>14|TRBV29-1|TRBJ1-1
CSVVSARANTEAFF
>16|TRBV7-8|TRBJ2-3
CASSLELAGGSDTQYF
>16|TRBV7-3|TRBJ2-1
CASSLTGLAGGREQFF
>13|TRBV12-5|TRBJ1-2
CASVRDSNYGYTF
>14|TRBV27|TRBJ1-1
CASSRQNMNTEAFF
>17|TRBV18|TRBJ2-3
CASSPLSGVTSTDTQYF
>14|TRBV5-8|TRBJ1-5
CASTPRPGLQPQHF
>13|TRBV5-4|TRBJ1-1
CASRRTGNTEAFF
>13|TRBV9|TRBJ2-7
CASSVGSRGEQYF
>19|TRBV28|TRBJ1-6
CASSPGTAKAEAYNSPLHF
>13|TRBV25-1|TRBJ1-2
CASSVGTGRSYTF
>15|TRBV3-1/TRBV3-2|TRBJ1-5
CASSAQSGGGQPQHF
>14|TRBV28|TRBJ1-2
CASSLGTRNYGYTF
>12|TRBV6-5|TRBJ2-2
CASREGGGELFF
>13|TRBV3-1/TRBV3-2|TRBJ2-3
CASSQDLLNTQYF
>13|TRBV2|TRBJ1-3
CASSVSGINTIYF
>14|TRBV29-1|TRBJ2-1
CSVVEGALVNEQFF
>14|TRBV11-2|TRBJ2-3
CASSLQVFTDTQYF
>15|TRBV4-2|TRBJ2-1
CASSQVGQGGHEQFF
>13|TRBV3-1/TRBV3-2|TRBJ1-4
CASSQAGNEKLFF
>15|TRBV4-2|TRBJ1-5
CASSQDPSGNQPQHF
>15|TRBV5-6|TRBJ2-5
CASSSGGRGPETQYF
>15|TRBV7-9|TRBJ2-7
CASSSPGTGTGEQYF
>14|TRBV30|TRBJ1-1
CASDLQGTYTEAFF
>10|TRBV6-6|TRBJ2-1
CASGLNEQFF
>16|TRBV23-1|TRBJ2-1
CASSRDQTGVWDEQFF
>15|TRBV30|TRBJ1-6
CAWSALVGASSPLHF